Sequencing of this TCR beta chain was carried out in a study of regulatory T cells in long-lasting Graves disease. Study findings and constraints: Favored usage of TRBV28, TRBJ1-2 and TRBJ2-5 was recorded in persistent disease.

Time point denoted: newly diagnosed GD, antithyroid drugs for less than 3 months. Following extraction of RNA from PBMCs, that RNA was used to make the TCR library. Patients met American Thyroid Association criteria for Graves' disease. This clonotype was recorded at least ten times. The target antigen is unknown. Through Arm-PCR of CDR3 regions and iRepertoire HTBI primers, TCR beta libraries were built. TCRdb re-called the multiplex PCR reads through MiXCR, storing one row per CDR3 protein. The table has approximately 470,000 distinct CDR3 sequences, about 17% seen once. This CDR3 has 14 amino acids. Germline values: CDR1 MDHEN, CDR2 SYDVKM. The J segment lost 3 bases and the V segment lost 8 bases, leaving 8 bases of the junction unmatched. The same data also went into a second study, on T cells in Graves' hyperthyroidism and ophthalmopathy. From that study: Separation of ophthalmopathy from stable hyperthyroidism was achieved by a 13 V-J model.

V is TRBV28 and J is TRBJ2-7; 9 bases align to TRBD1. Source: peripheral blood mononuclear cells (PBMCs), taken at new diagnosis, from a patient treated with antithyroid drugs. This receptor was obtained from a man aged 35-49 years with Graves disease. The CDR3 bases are TGTGCCAGCCGACTACCGGGACAGGGCTACGAGCAGTACTTC. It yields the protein CASRLPGQGYEQYF.